This TCR beta chain is drawn from a study of sequential checkpoint blockade in melanoma. Looking at the study overall: Arm A got nivolumab then ipilimumab; arm B the reverse, 1:1. Each arm's sequence ended with maintenance nivolumab.

The V end lost 1 base, the J end lost 6 bases, and 12 bases lay between the germline ends. Looked up from germline, CDR1 is MGHDK and CDR2 is SYGVNS. This CDR3 comprises 15 residues. Treatment indicated: randomized to nivolumab then ipilimumab (arm A) or the reverse (arm B). Patients had received no earlier DNA-damaging chemotherapy. This table comes from immunoSEQ multiplex PCR, and its TCRdb copy is limited to in-frame clones, with some not included. The repertoire includes about 19,000 clones, roughly 66% of them detected once, and roughly 20% sits in the top ten. Sequenced material: CD8+ T cells sorted from blood (inferred from file names), taken from a patient given nivolumab and ipilimumab in sequence. V is TRBV25-1 and J is TRBJ1-4; no firm D call. The sequence derives from a human donor with melanoma. CDR3 DNA sequence: TGTGCCAGCAGTGAATTAAGCTATCCCGATGAAAAACTGTTTTTT. Translation gives CASSELSYPDEKLFF.